This T cell receptor (beta chain) was observed in a study of a mutant IDH1 vaccine in newly diagnosed glioma (dated by TCRdb to about 2021). About the investigation overall: Vaccination began 4-6 weeks after radiotherapy alone, or alongside temozolomide cycles in the chemotherapy-containing groups. The week-35 safety follow-up was designated visit V12, and the week-47 end of study was designated visit V13. The roughly 33 treated patients were roughly 62% male and around 40% female, with a mean age of approximately 40 years. Peripheral blood samples were drawn at six visits, namely V03 (baseline), V05, V07, V10, V12 and V13. Before enrollment, patients had received standard therapy of radiotherapy alone, temozolomide alone, or radiochemotherapy with temozolomide; most received the combination. Longitudinal TCRB deep sequencing was performed for about 25 treated patients wherever samples were available for exploratory analyses.

Libraries were prepared through the immunoSEQ multiplex PCR assay. Rearranged TCR beta chain sequences were amplified using the hsTCRB Kit according to the manufacturer's protocol. TCRB libraries were sequenced on an Illumina MiSeq. The original methods were these. Demultiplexing, trimming and gene mapping were performed with the kit vendor's proprietary platform. Entries here come from immuneACCESS through TCRdb and include only in-frame sequences with V and J called. Some clones fail to appear in such tables; in the studies checked, an unresolved V gene covers under half of the shortfall, and the cause of the remainder is unknown. V and J calls plus clone size are reproduced from that table; the DNA served to infer D and trimming. Here the sample has tens of thousands of clones; 88% occur a single time. 5.7% of the sample rests with the top ten. The intended sense of this specimen's time point label: week 35, safety follow-up. Each vaccine dose, consisting of 300 ug of a 20-mer mutant IDH1 peptide in Montanide, was administered subcutaneously with topical imiquimod. Patients received eight vaccinations in weeks 1, 3, 5, 7, 11, 15, 19 and 23, corresponding to visits V03 through V10. All donors had newly diagnosed IDH1-mutant astrocytomas of WHO grade 3 or 4 that showed loss of nuclear ATRX. The samples were drawn from NOA16, a multicentre, single-arm, open-label phase I trial in Germany that tested a mutant IDH1 peptide vaccine in humans for the first time. Genomic DNA for TCRB sequencing was extracted from EDTA blood using the DNeasy Blood and Tissue Kit.

What the authors observed across the whole study: It was noted by the authors that analyses of patient blood samples could not be reproduced owing to sample limitations. Pseudoprogression appeared unrelated to alterations in the top peripheral T cell clonotypes detected by TCRB sequencing. Immune responses induced by the vaccine were seen in over 80% of patients across multiple MHC alleles. Selection of PBMC samples for TCRB deep sequencing was based on availability.

This clone was observed a single time. Which antigen it targets is not known. Nothing much larger sits one base from this clone, and base qualities are not available. This TCR was sampled from a middle-aged woman with glioma. Sequenced here: PBMCs, sampled from a glioma patient whose treatment included an IDH1 peptide vaccine.

This receptor has the CDR3 CASSQDPLSYGYTF. The DNA sequence is given as TGTGCCAGCAGCCAAGATCCCCTAAGCTATGGCTACACCTTC. Recombination linked TRBV4-2 to TRBJ1-2; confidence is insufficient to name the D gene. Via the germline V gene, CDR1 is LGHNA and CDR2 YNFKEQ. The cysteine opens and the phenylalanine closes a CDR3 of 14 amino acids. Only the CDR3 DNA is retained, 42 bases long and in frame from the first base. V sheds 0 bases and J sheds 4 bases, leaving 9 bases between their ends.